These T cell receptor beta chains were read from a single sample in a study of T-cell reconstitution after alpha-beta-depleted transplantation in children. TCRdb ran MiXCR on the PCR reads and lists one entry per CDR3 protein. This table has roughly 200,000 distinct CDR3 sequences, about 6.6% appearing once. The source was PBMCs, collected before TCRalphabeta/CD19-depleted stem cell transplant. The source of these receptors is a boy aged 2 to 9 with acute lymphoblastic leukemia, due to receive a stem cell transplant. CDR3s include the opening cysteine and the closing phenylalanine or tryptophan. The D gene is left open where the match is weak. Size is omitted from some rows. Given values are once, few, many or a class for expanded clones.

CDR3 protein: CSAGLMSSYNSPLHF
CDR3 DNA: TGCAGTGCTGGTCTTATGAGCTCCTATAATTCACCCCTCCACTTT
V gene: TRBV20-1
clone size: NA
D gene: NA
J gene: TRBJ1-6

CDR3 protein: CASSYGNSPTNEQYF
CDR3 DNA: TGTGCCAGCAGTTACGGAAATAGCCCTACCAACGAGCAGTACTTC
V gene: TRBV6-5
clone size: many
D gene: NA
J gene: TRBJ2-7

CDR3 protein: CASRAGGLADTQYF
CDR3 DNA: TGTGCCAGCCGAGCGGGGGGGCTCGCAGATACGCAGTATTTT
V gene: TRBV4-2
clone size: few
D gene: TRBD2
J gene: TRBJ2-3

CDR3 protein: CASSYGGRDGYTF
CDR3 DNA: TGTGCCAGCAGTTACGGGGGGAGGGATGGCTACACCTTC
V gene: TRBV6-6
clone size: few
D gene: NA
J gene: TRBJ1-2

CDR3 protein: CASSLGGEGYTF
CDR3 DNA: TGTGCCAGCAGTTTGGGGGGCGAGGGCTACACCTTC
V gene: TRBV28
clone size: many
D gene: NA
J gene: TRBJ1-2

CDR3 protein: CSVAEPRTAQEAFF
CDR3 DNA: TGCAGCGTTGCCGAGCCTCGGACAGCCCAAGAAGCTTTCTTT
V gene: TRBV29-1
clone size: many
D gene: NA
J gene: TRBJ1-1

CDR3 protein: CASRFTGGRNQPQHF
CDR3 DNA: TGTGCCAGCAGATTTACAGGGGGCAGAAATCAGCCCCAGCATTTT
V gene: TRBV28
clone size: many
D gene: TRBD1
J gene: TRBJ1-5

CDR3 protein: CASSPLTSESTDTQYF
CDR3 DNA: TGTGCCAGCAGCCCGCTGACTAGCGAGTCCACAGATACGCAGTATTTT
V gene: TRBV7-9
clone size: many
D gene: TRBD2
J gene: TRBJ2-3

CDR3 protein: CASSAGRSGNTIYF
CDR3 DNA: TGTGCCAGCTCAGCAGGGCGCTCTGGAAACACCATATATTTT
V gene: TRBV18
clone size: many
D gene: NA
J gene: TRBJ1-3

CDR3 protein: CASSTRTTPNTGELFF
CDR3 DNA: TGCGCCAGCAGCACCCGGACTACGCCGAACACCGGGGAGCTGTTTTTT
V gene: TRBV5-1
clone size: few
D gene: NA
J gene: TRBJ2-2

CDR3 protein: CASGNPSTGELFF
CDR3 DNA: TGTGCTAGTGGCAATCCGAGCACCGGGGAGCTGTTTTTT
V gene: TRBV12-5
clone size: many
D gene: NA
J gene: TRBJ2-2

CDR3 protein: CASSLSQGAGEQFF
CDR3 DNA: TGTGCCAGCAGCTTATCACAGGGGGCCGGTGAGCAGTTCTTC
V gene: TRBV7-9
clone size: many
D gene: TRBD1
J gene: TRBJ2-1

CDR3 protein: CGRAESYNEQFF
CDR3 DNA: TGTGGAAGGGCGGAGTCCTACAATGAGCAGTTCTTC
V gene: TRBV5-6
clone size: many
D gene: NA
J gene: TRBJ2-1

CDR3 protein: CSARVPYSGEQFF
CDR3 DNA: TGCAGTGCTAGGGTTCCGTACAGTGGCGAGCAGTTCTTC
V gene: TRBV20-1
clone size: NA
D gene: NA
J gene: TRBJ2-1

CDR3 protein: CASTPFSSSYEQYF
CDR3 DNA: TGTGCCAGCACCCCTTTCTCCAGCTCCTACGAGCAGTACTTC
V gene: TRBV5-5
clone size: many
D gene: NA
J gene: TRBJ2-7

CDR3 protein: CASSQEPLGKAFF
CDR3 DNA: TGCGCCAGCAGCCAAGAGCCTCTGGGGAAAGCTTTCTTT
V gene: TRBV4-3
clone size: many
D gene: NA
J gene: TRBJ1-1

CDR3 protein: CASSRTPSLAGQETQYF
CDR3 DNA: TGTGCCAGCAGCCGCACCCCGTCTCTCGCGGGGCAAGAGACCCAGTACTTC
V gene: TRBV3-1
clone size: many
D gene: NA
J gene: TRBJ2-5

CDR3 protein: CASSPTSGRRNEQFF
CDR3 DNA: TGTGCCAGCAGCCCGACTAGCGGGAGGAGGAATGAGCAGTTCTTC
V gene: TRBV13
clone size: NA
D gene: TRBD2
J gene: TRBJ2-1

CDR3 protein: CASSSRGAGGPFETQYF
CDR3 DNA: TGTGCCAGCAGCTCCCGCGGGGCGGGGGGGCCGTTTGAGACCCAGTACTTC
V gene: TRBV7-8
clone size: NA
D gene: TRBD2
J gene: TRBJ2-5

CDR3 protein: CASSVDLAGDYEQFF
CDR3 DNA: TGTGCCAGCAGCGTAGATCTAGCGGGAGACTATGAGCAGTTCTTC
V gene: TRBV9
clone size: many
D gene: TRBD2
J gene: TRBJ2-1

CDR3 protein: CASSPTQGLHYNEQFF
CDR3 DNA: TGTGCCAGCAGTCCGACCCAGGGTTTGCACTACAATGAGCAGTTCTTC
V gene: TRBV28
clone size: NA
D gene: NA
J gene: TRBJ2-1